The 20 T cell receptor beta chains in this list originate from one sample, sequenced in a study of blood T cell repertoires in COVID-19. Assay: immunoSEQ multiplex PCR; the TCRdb copy retains only in-frame clones and omits some. The table includes around 130,000 clones, less than 85% detected once. The source material was PBMCs or T cells enriched from blood (not recorded which). The receptors here all came from a woman between 18 and 30 years old who had been exposed to COVID-19.

This clone was observed a handful of times. The V call is TRBV7-6, the J call TRBJ2-5; TRBD2 aligns across 13 bases. CDR3 size: 17 residues. V was clipped by 1 base and J by 7 bases; unmatched bases: 9. The germline V gene encodes CDR1 SGHVS and CDR2 FNYEAQ. The CDR3 loop reads CASSLDLLAGGSGTQYF. For the CDR3, the DNA is TGTGCCAGCAGCTTAGACCTACTAGCGGGAGGGTCCGGGACCCAGTACTTC.

This sequence joins TRBV28 and TRBJ2-3, with no clear D. This CDR3 spans 20 amino acids. Trimming cost V 3 bases and J 2 bases, with 27 bases left between them. Germline V lookup: CDR1 MDHEN, CDR2 SYDVKM. CDR3 in DNA: TGTGCCAGCAGTTTTATGTTACCGACTCCTGGCTGGCGGATCACAGATACGCAGTATTTT. This encodes CASSFMLPTPGWRITDTQYF.

The rearrangement links TRBV25-1 to TRBJ1-4, with D hard to call. Trimming left V 4 bases short and J 3 bases short, with 6 bases between. This CDR3 is built from 13 residues. In germline, CDR1 is MGHDK, CDR2 SYGVNS. CDR3: CASSVIANEKLFF. The DNA of the CDR3 is TGTGCCAGCAGTGTTATCGCTAATGAAAAACTGTTTTTT.

The rearrangement uses TRBV27 and TRBJ1-6, with 10 bases identical to TRBD1. With V trimmed by 3 bases and J by 10 bases, 9 bases remained unmatched. CDR1 and CDR2 (germline): MNHEY, SMNVEV (reference sequence). This CDR3 has 16 residues. CDR3 in amino acids: CASSFLDRGNGSPLHF. DNA of the CDR3: TGTGCCAGCAGTTTCTTGGACAGGGGGAATGGGTCACCCCTCCACTTT.

This chain joins TRBV30 and TRBJ1-2; 8 nucleotides match TRBD1. CDR3 length equals 12 residues. Germline V gives CDR1 GTSNPN, CDR2 SVGIG (reference sequence). V shed 7 bases, J shed 4 bases, and the junction held 5 bases outside the gene matches. The CDR3 loop reads CASWGQAYGYTF. DNA for the CDR3: TGTGCCTCCTGGGGACAGGCCTATGGCTACACCTTC.

The gene calls are TRBV10-3 and TRBJ2-3; D remains ambiguous. The germline V gene has CDR1 ENHRY and CDR2 SYGVKD. Trimming pared 4 bases from V and 1 base from J, leaving 6 bases between. The CDR3 spans 13 residues. The CDR3 region has the DNA TGTGCCATCAGTGTGGCGGGCACAGATACGCAGTATTTT. The encoded protein is CAISVAGTDTQYF.

This chain uses TRBV29-1 with TRBJ2-1, with 7 bases that match TRBD1. Per the germline V gene, CDR1 is SQVTM and CDR2 is ANQGSEA. The CDR3 is 14 amino acids. V shed 3 bases and J 5 bases; nucleotides not matched to a gene: 7. The CDR3 reads CSVDIGGADNEQFF. CDR3 sequence (DNA): TGCAGCGTTGATATAGGGGGCGCCGACAATGAGCAGTTCTTC.

The chain recombines TRBV4-3 with TRBJ2-2, with 10 bases that match TRBD1. CDR1 and CDR2 from the germline V gene are LGHNA and YSLEER. The CDR3 consists of 15 residues. With 2 bases clipped from V and 5 bases from J, the junction kept 2 bases outside the gene matches. DNA of the CDR3: TGCGCCAGCAGCCAACCGGGACAGGGGACCGGGGAGCTGTTTTTT. It is translated as CASSQPGQGTGELFF.

The chain recombines TRBV15 with TRBJ1-1; D is unclear. Trimming shortened V by 0 bases and J by 2 bases, and 10 bases separated the two germline ends. The CDR3 loop spans 15 amino acids. CDR1 is LNHNV and CDR2 is YYDKDF in the germline V gene (reference sequence). CDR3 protein: CATSRDGLINTEAFF. The CDR3 DNA reads TGTGCCACCAGCAGAGACGGACTGATAAACACTGAAGCTTTCTTT.

The chain joins TRBV10-3 to TRBJ1-4; D is possibly TRBD1 (5 bases). Looked up from germline, CDR1 is ENHRY and CDR2 is SYGVKD. Trimming took 6 bases from V and 0 from J, leaving 11 bases between them. The CDR3 has 15 amino acids. Here the CDR3 DNA reads TGTGCCATCAGGGGGGGAATTGCAACTAATGAAAAACTGTTTTTT. Encoded protein: CAIRGGIATNEKLFF.

V and J are TRBV7-2 and TRBJ1-1; weak D call: TRBD1 (5 bases). There are 15 residues in the CDR3. The V and J ends lost 2 bases and 0 bases respectively, with 10 bases between them. Germline V gene sequence: CDR1 SGHTA, CDR2 FQGNSA. CDR3 coding DNA: TGTGCCAGCAGCTTACGTACAGGAGTGAACACTGAAGCTTTCTTT. Translating gives CASSLRTGVNTEAFF. The full variable domain, rest sourced from reference TRBV7-2 and TRBJ1-1, is GAGVSQSPSNKVTEKGKDVELRCDPISGHTALYWYRQSLGQGLEFLIYFQGNSAPDKSGLPSDRFSAERTGGSVSTLTIQRTQQEDSAVYLCASSLRTGVNTEAFFGQGTRLTVV.

V and J are TRBV12-3 or TRBV12-4 and TRBJ1-5; D is unresolved. The CDR3 is 13 amino acids. Trimming removed 2 bases from V and 5 bases from J, with 7 bases in between. The CDR3: CASSLTHDQPQHF. CDR3 DNA sequence: TGTGCCAGCAGTTTAACTCATGATCAGCCCCAGCATTTT.

The V and J genes are TRBV5-1 and TRBJ1-1; D perhaps matches TRBD1 (5 bases). From germline, CDR1 is SGHRS and CDR2 YFSETQ. The CDR3 is made up of 14 amino acids. V was cut by 0 bases and J by 5 bases, with 11 bases left in between. CDR3 loop: CASSLDGGGTEAFF. For the CDR3, the DNA is TGCGCCAGCAGCTTGGATGGGGGAGGGACTGAAGCTTTCTTT.

This sequence joins TRBV3-1 (or the pseudogene TRBV3-2) and TRBJ2-1, with D possibly TRBD2 on 6 matching bases. CDR1 and CDR2 (germline): LGHDT, YNNKEL (reference sequence). The CDR3 length is 15 residues. V was shortened by 0 bases and J by 1 base, with 7 bases between the two germline ends. CDR3 bases: TGTGCCAGCAGCCAAGACAGCGGGTCCTACAATGAGCAGTTCTTC. Translating gives CASSQDSGSYNEQFF.

This clone was observed at least ten times. Within the sample, other DNA sequences also encode this same CDR3. This chain links TRBV27 with TRBJ1-2; D not certain. V was trimmed by 3 bases and J by 4 bases, leaving 9 bases between them. Germline CDR1 reads MNHEY; CDR2 reads SMNVEV (reference sequence). The CDR3 spans 13 residues. The CDR3 DNA is TGTGCCAGCAGTTTTGCCCGGGGCTATGGCTACACCTTC. Amino acids: CASSFARGYGYTF.

The table lists this clone with a few counts. V usage is TRBV10-3 and J usage is TRBJ1-2, with TRBD1 identical over 7 bases. This CDR3 has 13 residues. V lost 7 bases and J lost 7; bases outside the gene matches: 9. Germline V gene sequence: CDR1 ENHRY, CDR2 SYGVKD. CDR3 sequence reads: CAINLGTASGYTF. The CDR3 DNA sequence: TGTGCCATCAACTTAGGGACAGCAAGTGGCTACACCTTC.

The rearrangement links TRBV5-1 to TRBJ2-7, with D uncertain. CDR3 length: 11 residues. In germline, CDR1 is SGHRS, CDR2 YFSETQ. Trimming removed 2 bases from V and 4 bases from J, with 4 bases in between. In nucleotides, the CDR3 is TGCGCCAGCAGCTTCTTATACGAGCAGTACTTC. This sequence encodes CASSFLYEQYF.

The chain links TRBV24-1 to TRBJ1-2; D gene unclear. Trimming pared 3 bases from V and 7 bases from J, leaving 17 bases between. Germline V gene sequence: CDR1 KGHDR, CDR2 SFDVKD. CDR3 size: 15 residues. The CDR3 sequence: CATSDSGAPGSGYTF. CDR3 coding DNA: TGTGCCACCAGTGATAGTGGTGCTCCGGGAAGTGGCTACACCTTC.

V is TRBV7-3 and J is TRBJ1-1; no definite D call. CDR1 is SGHTA and CDR2 is FQGTGA in the germline V gene. Trimming pared 4 bases from V and 1 base from J, leaving 10 bases between. The CDR3 is 14 residues long. The CDR3 loop reads CASSSIAGNTEAFF. The CDR3 bases are TGTGCCAGCAGCTCGATTGCAGGGAACACTGAAGCTTTCTTT.

V is TRBV4-1 and J is TRBJ2-1, with TRBD2 matching 11 bases. Germline trimming cut 4 bases from V and 2 bases from J; bases unmatched to any gene: 4. Germline V gene sequence: CDR1 MGHRA, CDR2 YSYEKL. The CDR3 extends over 16 amino acids. CDR3 DNA sequence: TGCGCCAGCAGCCCAGTGACTAGCGGGACCTACAATGAGCAGTTCTTC. Amino acid sequence: CASSPVTSGTYNEQFF.